One and the same sample provided the 14 T cell receptor beta chains below, sequenced in a study of beta chain features in type 1 diabetes. No antigens are known for them. Study-wide points: Type 1 diabetes patients had TCRB CDR3s that were shorter (moderately but significantly so) in all four CD4+ subsets.

What was sequenced were expressed TCRB transcripts, since all of the isolated RNA had been reverse transcribed. Clones were sequenced by immunoSEQ multiplex PCR, and TCRdb holds only the in-frame ones, with some missing. The profile covers under 850,000 clones, with roughly an eighth appearing a single time and approximately 0.021% taken by the ten largest. Input material: naive CD4+ T cells from blood. The receptors come from a man younger than 35 with type 1 diabetes.

The CDR3 protein is CASARTGPDNEQFF. In nucleotides, the CDR3 is TGTGCCAGCGCCCGGACAGGGCCGGACAATGAGCAGTTCTTC. The rearrangement links TRBV7-6 to TRBJ2-1, with TRBD1 matching over 8 bases. CDR3 size: 14 residues. Germline CDR1 and CDR2: SGHVS and FNYEAQ. V lost 8 bases and J lost 5; bases outside the gene matches: 8.

This clone was recorded a few times. Written as DNA, the CDR3 is TGTGCCATCAGTGAGTTGGTTGGGGAGACCCAGTACTTC. Translation gives CAISELVGETQYF. V is TRBV10-3 and J is TRBJ2-5; D not certain. The V end lost 1 base, the J end lost 5 bases, and 8 bases lay between the germline ends. The CDR3 has 13 residues. Germline values: CDR1 ENHRY, CDR2 SYGVKD.

The rearrangement uses TRBV5-4 and TRBJ2-3, with D perhaps matching TRBD1 (5 bases). The germline V gene has CDR1 SGHNT and CDR2 YYREEE (reference sequence). V shed 3 bases and J shed 4 bases, with 12 bases lying between them. The CDR3 is made up of 14 amino acids. CDR3 in amino acids: CASSSYQGPDTQYF. The CDR3 bases are TGTGCCAGCAGCTCCTACCAGGGTCCAGATACGCAGTATTTT.

This clone was counted between two and nine times. The chain couples TRBV10-3 to TRBJ2-3; 13 nucleotides agree with TRBD2. J gave up 5 bases and V 0 bases, and 11 bases lay outside the gene matches. This CDR3 has 19 residues. Germline CDR1 reads ENHRY; CDR2 reads SYGVKD. The CDR3 DNA reads TGTGCCATCAGTGAGTCCTCCGGGACTAGCGGGGACTTGGGAGATACGCAGTATTTT. It yields the protein CAISESSGTSGDLGDTQYF.

This sequence joins TRBV15 and TRBJ2-1; D possibly corresponds to TRBD1 (5 bases). This CDR3 is 14 amino acids long. Per germline, CDR1 LNHNV and CDR2 YYDKDF (reference sequence). V lost 1 base and J lost 3, with 7 bases in between. The CDR3 nucleotides read TGTGCCACCAGCAGAGTACAGGTCTACAATGAGCAGTTCTTC. It yields the protein CATSRVQVYNEQFF.

The V call is TRBV6-5, the J call TRBJ1-4, with D possibly matching TRBD1 (6 bases). The CDR3 consists of 15 residues. The V end was cut by 6 bases, the J end by 5 bases, with 16 bases between. Per germline, CDR1 MNHEY and CDR2 SVGAGI. The DNA for the CDR3 is TGTGCCAGCAGAGGACAGAACACCCAGAATGAAAAACTGTTTTTT. It yields the protein CASRGQNTQNEKLFF.

V is TRBV9 and J is TRBJ2-3; the D is unclear. This CDR3 is 13 amino acids long. The V end was cut by 3 bases, the J end by 8 bases, with 13 bases between. Germline V CDR1 and CDR2: SGDLS, YYNGEE. The CDR3 protein is CASSDPRVGTQYF. CDR3 DNA sequence: TGTGCCAGCAGCGACCCTAGGGTGGGTACGCAGTATTTT.

This chain links TRBV19 with TRBJ2-7; D is unclear. CDR3 length: 16 amino acids. V was clipped by 3 bases and J by 7 bases, with 22 bases between them. Germline V gives CDR1 LNHDA, CDR2 SQIVND (reference sequence). In DNA form, the CDR3 reads TGTGCCAGTAGTATGCCCAGAACCGGAATCGCGCGGGAGCAGTACTTC. Translating gives CASSMPRTGIAREQYF.

In its sample, this clone was seen a few times. The chain employs TRBV5-1 and TRBJ1-4; weak D call: TRBD1 (5 bases). The CDR3 runs 13 residues. Trimming pared 5 bases from V and 8 bases from J, leaving 13 bases between. Germline-derived CDR1 and CDR2 are SGHRS and YFSETQ. CDR3 bases: TGCGCCAGCAGGATCACCGGGGGAGAAAAACTGTTTTTT. It yields the protein CASRITGGEKLFF.

This clone was observed a handful of times. CDR3 nucleotide sequence: TGTGCCAGCAGTCAACAGGGATCGAGGTACGAGCAGTACTTC. Translated: CASSQQGSRYEQYF. The chain links TRBV2 to TRBJ2-7; a weak D match, TRBD1 (6 bases). Germline V gene sequence: CDR1 SNHLY, CDR2 FYNNEI. V lost 5 bases and J 4 bases, leaving 15 bases between the germline ends. There are 14 residues in the CDR3.

This clone was picked up a small number of times. CDR3 region: CSVEVLGLGTEAFF. The CDR3 region has the DNA TGCAGCGTTGAAGTACTCGGTCTAGGGACTGAAGCTTTCTTT. The rearrangement joins TRBV29-1 to TRBJ1-1, with D unresolved. The germline V and J ends were trimmed by 1 base and 5 bases, with 14 bases remaining between them. CDR3 length: 14 amino acids. The germline V gene has CDR1 SQVTM and CDR2 ANQGSEA.

This clone was observed a few times. The rearrangement joins TRBV30 to TRBJ1-4; weak D call: TRBD1 (5 bases). Germline assignment: CDR1 GTSNPN and CDR2 SVGIG (reference sequence). This CDR3 spans 15 amino acids. Trimming stripped 3 bases from V and 7 bases from J, with 18 bases between. As DNA, the CDR3 is TGTGCCTGGAGACCACCGGGACGGGGACCTGAAAAACTGTTTTTT. The encoded protein is CAWRPPGRGPEKLFF.

The V call is TRBV5-4, the J call TRBJ2-7; D is tentatively TRBD1 or TRBD2 (5 bases each). CDR1 SGHNT and CDR2 YYREEE come from the germline V gene (reference sequence). The germline V and J ends were trimmed by 2 bases and 6 bases, with 12 bases remaining between them. The CDR3 sequence is 13 residues long. The CDR3 DNA is TGTGCCAGCAGCTTTACGGGTGGGGGCGAGCAGTACTTC. The encoded protein is CASSFTGGGEQYF.

V usage is TRBV4-1 and J usage is TRBJ1-2; the D gene is possibly TRBD1 (5 bases). Trimming stripped 2 bases from V and 5 bases from J, with 12 bases between. Per the germline V gene, CDR1 is MGHRA and CDR2 is YSYEKL. This CDR3 contains 14 residues. CDR3 nucleotide sequence: TGCGCCAGCAGCCAACCCCCTCGACAGTATGGCTACACCTTC. Residues: CASSQPPRQYGYTF.